The subject of this entry is one TCR beta chain. This record comes from a study of T cell responses to AZD1222 COVID-19 vaccine. Only in-frame clones appear in the TCRdb table, and some are missing; sequencing was by immunoSEQ multiplex PCR. The sample lists about 57,000 clones, roughly 85% occurring once. CDR3 size: 15 residues. V lost 0 bases and J 4 bases, leaving 13 bases between the germline ends. Looked up from germline, CDR1 is SGHRS and CDR2 is YFSETQ. This chain links TRBV5-1 with TRBJ1-2; the D is unclear. The sample was peripheral blood, taken on day 0 of AZD1222 vaccination. The TCR sequence derives from an adult in good health. This CDR3 is CASSLGRSLGYGYTF. The DNA of the CDR3 is TGCGCCAGCAGCTTGGGACGGTCCCTGGGCTATGGCTACACCTTC. Full variable domain (outside the CDR3, taken from reference TRBV5-1 and TRBJ1-2): KAGVTQTPRYLIKTRGQQVTLSCSPISGHRSVSWYQQTPGQGLQFLFEYFSETQRNKGNFPGRFSGRQFSNSRSEMNVSTLELGDSALYLCASSLGRSLGYGYTFGSGTRLTVV.